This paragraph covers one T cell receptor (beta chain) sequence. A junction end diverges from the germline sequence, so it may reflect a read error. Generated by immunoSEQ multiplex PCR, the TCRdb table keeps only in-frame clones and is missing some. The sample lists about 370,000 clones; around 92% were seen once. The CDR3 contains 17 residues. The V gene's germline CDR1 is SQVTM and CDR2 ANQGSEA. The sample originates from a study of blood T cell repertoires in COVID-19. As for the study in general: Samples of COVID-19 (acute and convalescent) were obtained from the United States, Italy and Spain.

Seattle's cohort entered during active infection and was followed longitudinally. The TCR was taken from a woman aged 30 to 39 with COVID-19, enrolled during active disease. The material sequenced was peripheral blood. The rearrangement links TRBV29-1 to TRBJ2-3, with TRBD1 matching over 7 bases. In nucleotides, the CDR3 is TGCAGCGTTGAAGGGACAGGTCCAGGTCCCTTCACAGAGACGCAGTATTTT. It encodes CSVEGTGPGPFTETQYF.